One sample yielded the 8 T cell receptor beta chains listed below, sequenced in a study of vaccination effects on CD4 cells after COVID-19. Having been cultured for about 10 days, the cells underwent CD4+ T cell isolation. SARS-CoV-2 infected the person between March and December 2020, as confirmed by PCR. Every participant took two doses of the BNT162b2 or mRNA-1273 vaccine. No antigen is known for these receptors. Assay: immunoSEQ multiplex PCR; the TCRdb copy retains only in-frame clones and omits some. The sample lists around 44,000 clones; around 80% were seen once. The sample here was CD4+ T cells from PBMCs cultured without peptide, taken after COVID-19 vaccination. The receptors derive from a human donor who had a prior SARS-CoV-2 infection.

The chain combines TRBV7-9 with TRBJ2-1; 9 positions agree with TRBD2. Per the germline V gene, CDR1 is SEHNR and CDR2 is FQNEAQ (reference sequence). CDR3 size: 16 residues. V lost 4 bases, J lost 8 bases, and 12 bases stayed unmatched. CDR3 DNA: TGTGCCAGCAGCTCAGCGGGAGGTCTGGTTGCCCATGAGCAGTTCTTC. As protein: CASSSAGGLVAHEQFF.

The chain joins TRBV19 to TRBJ1-5, with D unresolved. Per germline, CDR1 LNHDA and CDR2 SQIVND (reference sequence). The V end lost 1 base, the J end lost 4 bases, and 11 bases lay between the germline ends. There are 15 residues in the CDR3. CDR3 in amino acids: CASSIGLRLNQPQHF. The CDR3 nucleotides read TGTGCCAGTAGTATAGGCCTGCGGCTGAATCAGCCCCAGCATTTT.

V gene TRBV4-3 combines with J gene TRBJ1-4; 8 bases line up with TRBD1. The germline gives CDR1 LGHNA, CDR2 YSLEER. Germline trimming cut 0 bases from V and 8 bases from J; bases unmatched to any gene: 2. This CDR3 region has 14 residues. This CDR3 is CASSQEQGEEKLFF. The CDR3 DNA sequence: TGCGCCAGCAGCCAAGAACAGGGGGAGGAAAAACTGTTTTTT.

The rearrangement joins TRBV11-3 to TRBJ1-3; no firm D call. Per the germline V gene, CDR1 is SGHNT and CDR2 is YENEEA. The V gene lost 3 bases and the J gene lost 7 bases, with 4 bases spanning the gap. The CDR3 runs to 11 residues. CDR3 DNA sequence: TGTGCCAGCAGCTTCCGTAACACCATATATTTT. This translates into CASSFRNTIYF. Together with reference TRBV11-3 and TRBJ1-3, the CDR3 gives the full variable domain: EAGVVQSPRYKIIEKKQPVAFWCNPISGHNTLYWYLQNLGQGPELLIRYENEEAVDDSQLPKDRFSAERLKGVDSTLKIQPAELGDSAVYLCASSFRNTIYFGEGSWLTVV.

The chain couples TRBV18 to TRBJ2-2; weak D call: TRBD2 (5 bases). This CDR3 region has 15 residues. Germline V gene data show CDR1 as KGHSH and CDR2 as LQKENI. V dropped 3 bases and J dropped 4 bases, with 12 bases sitting between them. The CDR3 sequence: CASSPPGVFTGELFF. The CDR3 DNA follows: TGTGCCAGCTCACCCCCCGGGGTGTTCACCGGGGAGCTGTTTTTT.

V is TRBV28 and J is TRBJ1-2, with TRBD1 matching 9 bases. The CDR3 sequence is 12 residues long. Looked up from germline, CDR1 is MDHEN and CDR2 is SYDVKM. The ends lost 9 bases at V and 4 bases at J; junction bases unmatched: 3. The CDR3: CASDRGGYGYTF. The DNA of the CDR3 is TGTGCCAGTGACAGGGGGGGCTATGGCTACACCTTC.

The rearrangement joins TRBV5-3 to TRBJ2-5; 10 bases are shared with TRBD2. TRBV5-3 counts as an open reading frame of uncertain function. The CDR3 length is 20 residues. V was pared by 1 base and J by 5 bases, with 20 bases of the junction left unmatched. The chain's CDR3 is CARSLLAGIELAGGRETQYF. The CDR3 DNA follows: TGTGCCAGAAGCTTGTTAGCAGGGATTGAATTAGCGGGAGGTAGGGAGACCCAGTACTTC.

The V gene is TRBV4-3, the J gene TRBJ1-1; 9 positions agree with TRBD1. J was trimmed by 1 base and V by 2 bases; bases with no gene match: 14. Germline CDR1 is LGHNA and CDR2 is YSLEER. This CDR3 spans 19 amino acids. The CDR3 coding sequence is TGCGCCAGCAGCCAACCAATCGGGACAGGGATGGGGGGGAACACTGAAGCTTTCTTT. It yields the protein CASSQPIGTGMGGNTEAFF.